This T cell receptor beta chain was profiled in a study of cytomegalovirus exposure and HLA in healthy donors. Study-wide points: In vitro assays verified that a few CMV-associated chains recognized CMV antigens specifically.

This clone was found once. Its target is not known. The CDR3 runs 18 residues. Germline V gene lookup returns CDR1 SGHRS and CDR2 YFSETQ. The junction had 8 bases not matched to a gene; V was cut back by 0 bases and J by 0 bases. The repertoire was sequenced with immunoSEQ multiplex PCR; TCRdb's copy has only in-frame clones and lacks some. The sample holds about 110,000 clones, about 88% seen once. This TCR came from a young woman in good health and CMV-seropositive. The specimen was PBMCs. This chain links TRBV5-1 with TRBJ2-1; 8 bases are shared with TRBD2. The CDR3 DNA is TGCGCCAGCAGCTTGGAGTGGGGCGGGGGGACCTCCTACAATGAGCAGTTCTTC. Its protein is CASSLEWGGGTSYNEQFF.